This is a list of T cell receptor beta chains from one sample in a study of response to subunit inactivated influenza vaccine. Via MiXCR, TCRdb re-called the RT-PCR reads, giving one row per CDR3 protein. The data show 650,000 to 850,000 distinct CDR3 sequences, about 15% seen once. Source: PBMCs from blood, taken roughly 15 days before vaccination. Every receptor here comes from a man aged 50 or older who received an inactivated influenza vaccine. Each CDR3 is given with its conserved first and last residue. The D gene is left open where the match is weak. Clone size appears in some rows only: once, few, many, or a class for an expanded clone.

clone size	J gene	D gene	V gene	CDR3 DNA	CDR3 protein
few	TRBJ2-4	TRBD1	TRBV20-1	TGCAGTGCTAGAGAGGACAGGGGACTAGCCAAAAACATTCAGTACTTC	CSAREDRGLAKNIQYF
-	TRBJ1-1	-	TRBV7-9	TGTGCCAGCAGCCCGTGGGATAACACTGAAGCTTTCTTT	CASSPWDNTEAFF
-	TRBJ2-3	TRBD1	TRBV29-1	TGCAGCGGACAGGGGGCCACAGATACGCAGTATTTT	CSGQGATDTQYF
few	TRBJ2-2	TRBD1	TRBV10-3	TGTGCCATCAGTGAGCGTACCGGGACAGGGCCCACCGGGGAGCTGTTTTTT	CAISERTGTGPTGELFF
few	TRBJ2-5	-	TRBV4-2	TGTGCCAGCAGCCAGAGCCCCATGGACAGAATTAGGGAGACCCAGTACTTC	CASSQSPMDRIRETQYF
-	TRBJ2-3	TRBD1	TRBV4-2	TGTGCCAGCAGCCAAGTGGGGACAGGGGCTAGCACAGATACGCAGTATTTT	CASSQVGTGASTDTQYF
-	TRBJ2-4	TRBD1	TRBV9	TGTGCCAGTTCGAGTCAGGGGGTAAACATTCAGTACTTC	CASSSQGVNIQYF
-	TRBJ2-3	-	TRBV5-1	TGCGCCAGCAGCCAAACTAGGGGCAGCACAGATACGCAGTATTTT	CASSQTRGSTDTQYF
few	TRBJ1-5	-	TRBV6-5	TGTGCCAGCAGTTACTCAGGACCTGACCAGCCCCAGCATTTT	CASSYSGPDQPQHF
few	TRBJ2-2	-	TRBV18	TGTGCCAGCTCACCAGCAGGCTATCCGGGCACCGGGGAGCTGTTTTTT	CASSPAGYPGTGELFF
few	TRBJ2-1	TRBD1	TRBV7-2	TGTGCCAGCAGCCTTCGACAGGGTTCCGGCAATGAGCAGTTCTTC	CASSLRQGSGNEQFF
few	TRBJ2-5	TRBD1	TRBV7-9	TGTGCCAGCAGCTCTTCCGGACAGGGGGCGAGGGAGACCCAGTACTTC	CASSSSGQGARETQYF
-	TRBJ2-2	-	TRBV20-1	TGCAGTGCTTCCCGGACACCGAACACCGGGGAGCTGTTTTTT	CSASRTPNTGELFF
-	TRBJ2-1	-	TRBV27	TGTGCCAGCAAACTTGTGGGTGGCGGGTCCTACAATGAGCAGTTCTTC	CASKLVGGGSYNEQFF
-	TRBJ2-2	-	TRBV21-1	TGTGCCAGCAGCAAGGGACAGGGAATTGTTTCCGGGGAGCTGTTTTTT	CASSKGQGIVSGELFF
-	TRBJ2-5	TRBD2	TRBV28	TGTGCCAGCATTTTACCGGCGGGAGGTATTTCGGAGACCCAGTACTTC	CASILPAGGISETQYF
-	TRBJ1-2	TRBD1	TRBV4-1	TGCGCCAGCAGTCGGACAGGCACTACTAACTATGGCTACACCTTC	CASSRTGTTNYGYTF
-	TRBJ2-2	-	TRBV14	TGTGCCAGCAGCCAGGTGGTAGCAGGGGAGCTGTTTTTT	CASSQVVAGELFF
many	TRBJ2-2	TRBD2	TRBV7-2	TGTGCCAGCAGCTTAGGTCTAGCGGCAAACACCGGGGAGCTGTTTTTT	CASSLGLAANTGELFF
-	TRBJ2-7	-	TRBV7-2	TGTGCCAGCAGCTTAGTGTTCGGACTAAACGAGCAGTACTTC	CASSLVFGLNEQYF
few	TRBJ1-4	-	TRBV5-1	TGCGCCAGCAGCTCCTATGGCAGGGGCTATGAAAAACTGTTTTTT	CASSSYGRGYEKLFF
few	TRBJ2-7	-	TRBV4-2	TGTGCCAGCAGCCAGTACAAACACTACGAGCAGTACTTC	CASSQYKHYEQYF
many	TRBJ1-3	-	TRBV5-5	TGTGCCAGCACCACTCGGGTGGTTGGAAACACCATATATTTT	CASTTRVVGNTIYF
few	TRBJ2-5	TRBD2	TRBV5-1	TGCGCCAGCAGTTGGAGGACTAGCGGGGAACAAGAGACCCAGTACTTC	CASSWRTSGEQETQYF
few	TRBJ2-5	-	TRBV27	TGTGCCAGCAGTCCGGGGACATCGACGCAAGAGACCCAGTACTTC	CASSPGTSTQETQYF
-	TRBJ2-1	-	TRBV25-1	TGTGCCAGCAGTGTCTTTAATGAGCAGTTCTTC	CASSVFNEQFF
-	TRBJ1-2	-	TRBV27	TGTGCCAGCAGTTTAGGTTCAGGGTCTGGCTACACCTTC	CASSLGSGSGYTF
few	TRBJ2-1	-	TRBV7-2	TGTGCCAGCAGCTTAGGTAGCCAAGCGGAGTTCTTC	CASSLGSQAEFF
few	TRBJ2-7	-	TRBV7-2	TGTGCCAGCAGCCCGCCGGGACTCCTAAACTCCTACGAGCAGTACTTC	CASSPPGLLNSYEQYF
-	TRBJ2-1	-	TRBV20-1	TGCAGTGCTAGAGATCGAGTAGTCTACAATGAGCAGTTCTTC	CSARDRVVYNEQFF
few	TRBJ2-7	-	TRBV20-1	TGCAGAATCCAAGACAGTGGAGCCTACGAGCAGTACTTC	CRIQDSGAYEQYF
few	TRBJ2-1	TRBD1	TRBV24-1	TGTGCCACCAGTCTAACAGGGGGAGGCTACAATGAGCAGTTCTTC	CATSLTGGGYNEQFF
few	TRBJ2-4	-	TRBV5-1	TGCGCCAGCAGCTTGGGTCGTCTCCCAGCCAAAAACATTCAGTACTTC	CASSLGRLPAKNIQYF
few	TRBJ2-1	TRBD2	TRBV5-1	TGCGCCAGCAGCTTGAAGACTAGCGGGAGACACAATGAGCAGTTCTTC	CASSLKTSGRHNEQFF
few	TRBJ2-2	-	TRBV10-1	TGCGCCAGCAGTGACAGGGGAAGCGCCGGCACCGGGGAGCTGTTTTTT	CASSDRGSAGTGELFF
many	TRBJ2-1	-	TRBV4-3	TGCGCCAGCAGCCAAGACGGGGGAACAGTTCACAATGAGCAGTTCTTC	CASSQDGGTVHNEQFF
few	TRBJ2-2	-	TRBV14	TGTGCCAGCAGCCACCAGGGAGCCACCGGGGAGCTGTTTTTT	CASSHQGATGELFF
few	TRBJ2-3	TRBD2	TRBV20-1	TGCAGTGCCCAGCGGGAAGTCACAGATACGCAGTATTTT	CSAQREVTDTQYF
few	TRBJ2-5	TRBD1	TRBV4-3	TGCGCCAGCAGCCTAATCGGACAGGAAGAGACCCAGTACTTC	CASSLIGQEETQYF
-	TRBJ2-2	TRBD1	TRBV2	TGTGCCAGCAGGAAAGAGACAGGGGGCAACACCGGGGAGCTGTTTTTT	CASRKETGGNTGELFF
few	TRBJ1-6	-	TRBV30	TGTGCCTGGAGTGCTCTCCGCGTAGGGGAATCACCCCTCCACTTT	CAWSALRVGESPLHF